This T cell receptor (beta chain) was found in a study of T cells in localized non-small cell lung cancer. Assay: immunoSEQ multiplex PCR; the TCRdb copy retains only in-frame clones and omits some. Of roughly 25,000 clones listed, roughly 91% are singletons. CDR1 is SEHNR and CDR2 is FQNEAQ in the germline V gene (reference sequence). V was cut by 0 bases and J by 2 bases, with 10 bases left in between. The CDR3 length is 15 residues. Sequencing was performed on peripheral blood, taken before any cancer treatment. The receptor's source is a woman aged 40-75 years with stage I lung adenocarcinoma. The rearrangement links TRBV7-9 to TRBJ2-5, with D uncertain. The CDR3 spells CASSLALMEQETQYF. The DNA for the CDR3 is TGTGCCAGCAGCTTAGCCTTGATGGAACAAGAGACCCAGTACTTC.